A single sample is the source of the 9 T cell receptor beta chains below, sequenced in a study of radiotherapy plus CTLA-4 blockade in lung cancer. Sequenced by immunoSEQ multiplex PCR; TCRdb stores in-frame clones only, minus some. Here the sample spans roughly 62,000 clones, 60% to 80% being singletons. Here the sequenced sample was peripheral blood, taken from a patient treated with radiotherapy plus ipilimumab. These TCRs come from a human donor with non-small cell lung cancer who had a complete response to radiotherapy plus ipilimumab.

CDR3 protein: CSVTLAVYNEQFF. DNA for the CDR3: TGCAGCGTCACGCTAGCGGTCTACAATGAGCAGTTCTTC. The rearrangement links TRBV29-1 to TRBJ2-1, with 7 bases matching TRBD2. The CDR3 is 13 residues long. V lost 6 bases to trimming and J lost 3 bases; unmatched junction nucleotides: 5. Germline loops: CDR1 SQVTM, CDR2 ANQGSEA.

V usage is TRBV5-4 and J usage is TRBJ1-2; no definite D call. This CDR3 comprises 15 residues. V dropped 4 bases and J dropped 0 bases, with 13 bases sitting between them. CDR1 is SGHNT, CDR2 YYREEE, per germline (reference sequence). DNA of the CDR3: TGTGCCAGCAGCCCCGGGAAAGTACCTAACTATGGCTACACCTTC. It specifies CASSPGKVPNYGYTF.

The chain combines TRBV7-3 with TRBJ1-6; TRBD1 is a possible D gene (6 bases). The CDR3 runs 14 residues. Per germline, CDR1 SGHTA and CDR2 FQGTGA. Trimming stripped 2 bases from V and 7 bases from J, with 9 bases between. The chain's CDR3 is CASSLRTANSPLHF. CDR3 in DNA: TGTGCCAGCAGCTTACGGACAGCAAATTCACCCCTCCACTTT.

This chain uses TRBV5-1 with TRBJ2-1; 8 positions match TRBD1. This CDR3 spans 13 amino acids. With V trimmed by 0 bases and J by 14 bases, 7 bases remained unmatched. The V gene's germline CDR1 is SGHRS and CDR2 YFSETQ. CDR3 region: CASSLETDRAEFF. In nucleotides, the CDR3 is TGCGCCAGCAGCTTGGAGACGGACAGGGCAGAGTTCTTC.

The J gene is TRBJ1-5, the V gene TRBV6-6; D not certain. V lost 6 bases to trimming and J lost 0 bases, with 12 bases between them. The CDR3 runs 15 residues. Germline V CDR1 and CDR2: MNHNY, SVGAGI (reference sequence). In DNA, the CDR3 is TGTGCCAGCAGGACCTTAGCATATAGCAATCAGCCCCAGCATTTT. Its protein is CASRTLAYSNQPQHF.

This chain connects TRBV28 to TRBJ2-3, with 7 bases that match TRBD2. This CDR3 spans 15 amino acids. Trimming took 2 bases from V and 5 from J; bases not matched to a gene: 7. Germline CDR1 is MDHEN and CDR2 is SYDVKM. CDR3 region: CASSLAGEGRDTQYF. In DNA, the CDR3 is TGTGCCAGCAGTTTAGCGGGAGAAGGGAGAGATACGCAGTATTTT.

This chain links TRBV2 with TRBJ1-5, with 10 bases lining up with TRBD1. The V gene end was trimmed by 8 bases and the J gene end by 5 bases; junction bases not matched to a gene: 0. The V gene's germline CDR1 is SNHLY and CDR2 FYNNEI. There are 12 residues in the CDR3. The CDR3 loop reads CASGTGDQPQHF. The CDR3 DNA reads TGTGCCAGCGGGACAGGGGATCAGCCCCAGCATTTT.

The rearrangement links TRBV18 to TRBJ1-4, with D perhaps TRBD1 (6 bases). The length of the CDR3 is 17 residues. Trimming pared 2 bases from V and 4 bases from J, leaving 17 bases between. Germline-derived CDR1 and CDR2 are KGHSH and LQKENI. The CDR3 nucleotides read TGTGCCAGCTCACCATACATCCAACAGGGAGATAATGAAAAACTGTTTTTT. It translates to CASSPYIQQGDNEKLFF.

The V call is TRBV27, the J call TRBJ1-5, with D possibly matching TRBD1 (5 bases). Deletions cut 5 bases from V and 5 bases from J, with 19 bases between. The CDR3 has 16 amino acids. CDR1 is MNHEY and CDR2 is SMNVEV in the germline V gene (reference sequence). This chain's CDR3 is CASSPSDLGGYQPQHF. The DNA for the CDR3 is TGTGCCAGCAGTCCATCCGACCTGGGGGGGTATCAGCCCCAGCATTTT.